Following are 25 T cell receptor beta chains from one sample sequenced in a study of early T cells in non-severe SARS-CoV-2 infection. TCRdb processed the 5' RACE reads anew with MiXCR; each CDR3 protein has one entry. The sample yields about 42,000 distinct CDR3 sequences, over 6% seen once. Sequences were obtained from whole blood. These receptors all come from an adult who was a healthcare worker with PCR-confirmed SARS-CoV-2 infection or an uninfected control (not recorded which).

This clonotype was seen a few times. The chain is built from TRBV6-6 and TRBJ1-4, with D tentatively TRBD1 (5 bases). The CDR3 extends over 15 amino acids. The germline V and J ends were trimmed by 7 bases and 3 bases, with 15 bases remaining between them. Germline CDR1 reads MNHNY; CDR2 reads SVGAGI (reference sequence). The CDR3 protein is CASTGGQGSNEKLFF. The CDR3 DNA is TGTGCCAGCACCGGAGGCCAGGGCTCTAATGAAAAACTGTTTTTT.

In this sample, this clonotype turned up many times. This chain joins TRBV6-4 and TRBJ2-1; TRBD1 matches 9 bases. Trimming removed 3 bases from V and 6 bases from J; junction bases left unmatched: 9. The CDR3 runs 16 residues. Germline-derived CDR1 and CDR2 are MRHNA and SNTAGT. The CDR3 spells CASSDIWTGVINEQFF. CDR3 DNA: TGTGCCAGCAGTGATATCTGGACAGGGGTAATCAATGAGCAGTTCTTC.

There are many counts of this clonotype. The CDR3 nucleotides are TGTGCCAGCCAGAAGCAGGGGGTCTACGAGCAGTACTTC. Translating it yields CASQKQGVYEQYF. The chain has TRBV3-1 and TRBJ2-7, with TRBD1 matching 7 bases. CDR1 LGHDT and CDR2 YNNKEL come from the germline V gene (reference sequence). With 8 bases clipped from V and 3 bases from J, the junction kept 7 bases outside the gene matches. This CDR3 is built from 13 residues.

The rearrangement links TRBV7-8 to TRBJ2-1; TRBD2 aligns across 7 bases. Germline V gene lookup returns CDR1 SGHVS and CDR2 FQNEAQ. The CDR3 runs to 16 residues. Trimming cost V 0 bases and J 9 bases; bases outside gene matches: 11. This CDR3 reads CASSLAGRRGSSEQFF. The CDR3, as DNA: TGTGCCAGCAGCTTAGCCGGGCGGCGGGGGAGCAGTGAGCAGTTCTTC.

On this clonotype itself: This sequence may be a read error, since a much larger clone differs from it by one base. J is TRBJ2-2 and V is TRBV3-1, with TRBD1 matching over 7 bases. The CDR3 runs 15 residues. Germline-derived CDR1 and CDR2 are LGHDT and YNNKEL (reference sequence). DNA for the CDR3: TGTGGCAGCAGCCAAGACAGGGCGCCCACCGGGGAGCTGTTTTTT. This sequence encodes CGSSQDRAPTGELFF.

This clonotype was seen repeatedly, ten times or more. This sequence joins TRBV29-1 and TRBJ1-2, with D uncertain. V shed 0 bases and J shed 5 bases, with 10 bases lying between them. Looked up from germline, CDR1 is SQVTM and CDR2 is ANQGSEA. This CDR3 is built from 13 residues. CDR3 in DNA: TGCAGCGTTGAAGAGCCCGCCGGATATGGCTACACCTTC. Protein: CSVEEPAGYGYTF.

This clonotype was counted at least ten times. V gene TRBV6-5 combines with J gene TRBJ2-5, with no clear D. V was cut by 5 bases and J by 5 bases, with 18 bases left in between. There are 15 residues in the CDR3. The germline V gene has CDR1 MNHEY and CDR2 SVGAGI. The CDR3 DNA follows: TGTGCCAGCAGTGGAGACCGGGCCGCAGTGGAGACCCAGTACTTC. Translated: CASSGDRAAVETQYF.

This clonotype was seen more than once but under ten times. The chain joins TRBV6-1 to TRBJ1-1; TRBD1 is a possible D gene (6 bases). V was cut by 7 bases and J by 7 bases, with 22 bases left in between. The germline V gene encodes CDR1 MNHNS and CDR2 SASEGT. The CDR3 is 15 amino acids. The CDR3 DNA is TGTGCCAGCAAAGGGGGATTTCGGACGGCGGGTGAAGCTTTCTTT. It translates to CASKGGFRTAGEAFF.

This clonotype was found a few times. This sequence joins TRBV10-3 and TRBJ1-2, with D perhaps matching TRBD1 (6 bases). CDR1 ENHRY and CDR2 SYGVKD come from the germline V gene. This CDR3 contains 18 residues. V shed 4 bases and J shed 2 bases, with 23 bases lying between them. The CDR3 loop is CAISATFVGANRNYGYTF. In nucleotides, the CDR3 is TGTGCCATCAGTGCGACCTTTGTGGGGGCAAACCGAAACTATGGCTACACCTTC.

The chain recombines TRBV12-3 or TRBV12-4 with TRBJ2-2; 8 bases map to TRBD2. The junction had 11 bases not matched to a gene; V was cut back by 7 bases and J by 4 bases. The CDR3 contains 16 residues. Written as DNA, the CDR3 is TGTGCCAGCAAGGCGGGAGGCCCCCCTGGCACCGGGGAGCTGTTTTTT. It yields the protein CASKAGGPPGTGELFF.

This CDR3 is CASSRGVGSEAFF. The CDR3, as DNA: TGTGCCAGCAGCAGAGGCGTAGGGTCTGAAGCTTTCTTT. The chain joins TRBV25-1 to TRBJ1-1; D unresolved. The CDR3 sequence is 13 residues long. Germline values: CDR1 MGHDK, CDR2 SYGVNS. The germline V and J ends were trimmed by 6 bases and 6 bases, with 14 bases remaining between them.

This clonotype was recorded at least ten times. This CDR3 reads CATTQWASGGEETQYF. The CDR3 DNA is TGTGCCACCACCCAATGGGCTAGCGGGGGAGAAGAGACCCAGTACTTC. The chain is built from TRBV19 and TRBJ2-5; 10 positions match TRBD2. CDR3 size: 16 residues. The V gene end was trimmed by 10 bases and the J gene end by 3 bases; junction bases not matched to a gene: 14. Germline-derived CDR1 and CDR2 are LNHDA and SQIVND (reference sequence).

This clonotype was seen a handful of times. The J gene is TRBJ2-3, the V gene TRBV21-1; the table calls TRBD2, which could not be checked here. TRBV21-1 is tagged as a pseudogene. The CDR3 extends over 16 amino acids. The CDR3 DNA reads TGTGCCAGCGGGAGGACGGAACTCCCTTGCACAGATACGCAGTATTTT. Amino acids: CASGRTELPCTDTQYF.

This clonotype was detected many times. This chain connects TRBV12-3 or TRBV12-4 to TRBJ1-2; D may be TRBD1 (6 bases). The CDR3 extends over 15 amino acids. V gave up 2 bases and J gave up 6 bases, with 16 bases separating them. The CDR3 DNA reads TGTGCCAGCAGTTTATTAGGGGGGCTAGGAGATGGCTACACCTTC. As protein: CASSLLGGLGDGYTF.

CDR3 in amino acids: CASSVEGLSTEAFF. DNA for the CDR3: TGTGCCAGCAGCGTTGAAGGCCTTTCGACTGAAGCTTTCTTT. The V and J genes are TRBV9 and TRBJ1-1; D not certain. Germline values: CDR1 SGDLS, CDR2 YYNGEE. The germline V and J ends were trimmed by 2 bases and 5 bases, with 13 bases remaining between them. The CDR3 spans 14 residues.

The CDR3 here is CSAPPASGRRGEQYF. DNA of the CDR3: TGCAGTGCACCTCCGGCTAGCGGACGCAGGGGCGAGCAGTACTTC. The chain joins TRBV20-1 to TRBJ2-7; tentative D call: TRBD2 (7 bases). With 6 bases removed from V and 6 bases from J, the gap between germline ends came to 24 bases. The CDR3 loop spans 15 amino acids. Germline lookup yields CDR1 DFQATT and CDR2 SNEGSKA (reference sequence).

The rearrangement links TRBV7-8 to TRBJ2-3; D is undetermined. Germline CDR1 SGHVS, CDR2 FQNEAQ. V was trimmed by 0 bases and J by 3 bases, leaving 7 bases between them. The CDR3 runs 14 residues. CDR3 amino acids: CASSLAQVTDTQYF. CDR3 bases: TGTGCCAGCAGCTTAGCGCAGGTTACAGATACGCAGTATTTT. Supplemented by reference TRBV7-8 and TRBJ2-3, the full variable domain reads GAGVSQSPRYKVAKRGQDVALRCDPISGHVSLFWYQQALGQGPEFLTYFQNEAQLDKSGLPSDRFFAERPEGSVSTLKIQRTQQEDSAVYLCASSLAQVTDTQYFGPGTRLTVL.

This clonotype was detected ten times or more. The V and J genes are TRBV5-1 and TRBJ2-2; D is perhaps TRBD1 (6 bases). Trimming took 8 bases from V and 5 from J, leaving 16 bases between them. The CDR3 extends over 14 amino acids. Germline CDR1 reads SGHRS; CDR2 reads YFSETQ. CDR3 protein: CASHSTGGTGELFF. The CDR3 nucleotides are TGCGCCAGTCATTCGACAGGAGGAACCGGGGAGCTGTTTTTT.

This chain joins TRBV6-2 or TRBV6-3 and TRBJ1-2; D is unclear. This CDR3 is built from 16 residues. V lost 7 bases and J 0 bases, leaving 18 bases between the germline ends. Germline CDR1 MNHEY, CDR2 SVGEGT. CDR3 loop: CASTPTGGSSNYGYTF. DNA of the CDR3: TGTGCCAGCACCCCGACTGGAGGGAGTTCTAACTATGGCTACACCTTC.

The chain employs TRBV2 and TRBJ2-3, with 9 bases lining up with TRBD2. CDR3 length equals 14 residues. The junction had 1 base not matched to a gene; V was cut back by 4 bases and J by 2 bases. Germline lookup yields CDR1 SNHLY and CDR2 FYNNEI. This CDR3 is CASSASGTTDTQYF. The CDR3 coding sequence is TGTGCCAGCAGTGCTAGCGGGACCACAGATACGCAGTATTTT.

This clonotype showed up many times. CDR3: CASSSTVTSIKYF. The CDR3 region has the DNA TGTGCCAGCAGTTCCACTGTGACTAGCATCAAGTACTTC. This chain connects TRBV12-3 or TRBV12-4 to TRBJ2-7; 7 positions agree with TRBD2. Trimming at V came to 4 bases and at J to 11 bases, leaving 11 bases not matched to a gene. The CDR3 has 13 residues.

In its sample, this clonotype was seen a few times. The germline gene is not matched at one end of the junction; a read error may be the cause. The chain uses TRBV2 and TRBJ1-3; the D gene is possibly TRBD1 (6 bases). The CDR3 length is 15 residues. CDR1 is SNHLY and CDR2 is FYNNEI in the germline V gene. The CDR3 DNA reads as TGTGCCAGCAGGGCTGACAGGCCCTCTGAAAACACCATATATTTT. Translating it yields CASRADRPSENTIYF.

V gene TRBV7-9 combines with J gene TRBJ2-3; D not certain. V lost 2 bases to trimming and J lost 6 bases, with 9 bases between them. Germline V gene sequence: CDR1 SEHNR, CDR2 FQNEAQ (reference sequence). The CDR3 spans 13 residues. The CDR3 sequence: CASSLHGPDTQYF. The CDR3 DNA sequence: TGTGCCAGCAGCTTACATGGCCCGGATACGCAGTATTTT.

This clonotype has ten or more counts. The chain is built from TRBV5-1 and TRBJ1-1; D is uncertain. In germline, CDR1 is SGHRS, CDR2 YFSETQ. Trimming removed 4 bases at V and 5 bases at J, with 15 bases between. CDR3 length: 14 amino acids. This CDR3 reads CASSPYTTWTEAFF. CDR3 DNA: TGCGCCAGCAGCCCATACACCACATGGACTGAAGCTTTCTTT.

This clonotype was seen a few times. The V and J genes are TRBV20-1 and TRBJ2-7; 12 bases map to TRBD2. Per germline, CDR1 DFQATT and CDR2 SNEGSKA (reference sequence). CDR3 size: 15 residues. V shed 6 bases, J shed 2 bases, and the junction held 8 bases outside the gene matches. The chain's CDR3 is CSARTSGDSAYEQYF. In DNA, the CDR3 is TGCAGTGCGAGGACTAGCGGGGACTCAGCCTACGAGCAGTACTTC.